The present entry profiles one T cell receptor beta chain with its context. The CDR3 covers 20 residues. V gave up 5 bases and J gave up 6 bases, with 32 bases separating them. Germline V gene sequence: CDR1 KGHSH, CDR2 LQKENI. This specimen comes from a study of blood T cell repertoires in COVID-19. TCRdb's copy holds only in-frame clones and misses some; the assay was immunoSEQ multiplex PCR. The data show some 260,000 clones, under 90% seen once. This TCR derives from a man in his thirties or forties with acute COVID-19. V usage is TRBV18 and J usage is TRBJ1-5; a weak D match, TRBD1 (5 bases). The specimen was PBMCs or T cells enriched from blood (not recorded which). The CDR3 sequence is CASSLLNVQGKTAKSQPQHF. Here the CDR3 DNA reads TGTGCCAGCTCATTACTAAACGTCCAGGGTAAAACAGCGAAGTCTCAGCCCCAGCATTTT.